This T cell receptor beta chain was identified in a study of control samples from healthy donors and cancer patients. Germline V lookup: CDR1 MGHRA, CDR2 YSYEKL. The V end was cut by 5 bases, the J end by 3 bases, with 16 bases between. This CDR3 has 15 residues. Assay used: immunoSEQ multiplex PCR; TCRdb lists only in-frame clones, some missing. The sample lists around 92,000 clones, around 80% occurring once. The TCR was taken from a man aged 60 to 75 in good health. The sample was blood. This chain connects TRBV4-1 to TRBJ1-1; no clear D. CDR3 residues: CASSGREGSDTEAFF. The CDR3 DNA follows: TGCGCCAGCAGCGGGCGGGAAGGTTCGGACACTGAAGCTTTCTTT.